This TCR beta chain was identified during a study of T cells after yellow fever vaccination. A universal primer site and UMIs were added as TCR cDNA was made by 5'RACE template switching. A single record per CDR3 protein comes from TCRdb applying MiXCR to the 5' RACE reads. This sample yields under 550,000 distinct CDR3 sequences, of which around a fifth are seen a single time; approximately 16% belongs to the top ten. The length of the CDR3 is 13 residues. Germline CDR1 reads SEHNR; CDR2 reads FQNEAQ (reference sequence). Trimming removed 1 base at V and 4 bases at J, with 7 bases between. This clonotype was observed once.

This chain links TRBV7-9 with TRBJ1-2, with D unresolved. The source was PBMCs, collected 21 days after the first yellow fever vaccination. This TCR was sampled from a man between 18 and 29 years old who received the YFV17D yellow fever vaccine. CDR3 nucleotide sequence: TGTGCCAGCAGCTTAGACGCGGGCTATGGCTACACCTTC. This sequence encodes CASSLDAGYGYTF.